Listed below are T cell receptor beta chains from one sample, sequenced in a study of T cells after yellow fever vaccination. TCRdb ran MiXCR on the 5' RACE reads and lists one entry per CDR3 protein. The repertoire holds 600,000 to 750,000 distinct CDR3 sequences, with 12% as singletons. Sequenced here: PBMCs, sampled on the day of the yellow fever booster vaccination. The receptors originated from a man under 40 who received the YFV17D yellow fever vaccine. CDR3s include the opening cysteine and the closing phenylalanine or tryptophan. The order of the fields is D gene, J gene, V gene, clone size, CDR3 protein, CDR3 DNA. The D gene is left open where the match is weak. Expanded clones get a size class; other rows say once, few or many, or leave the size out.

d_call: .
j_call: TRBJ2-1
v_call: TRBV12-3/TRBV12-4
clone_size: .
cdr3_aa: CACSRKDGGSSYNEQFF
cdr3_nt: TGTGCCTGCAGCCGGAAAGACGGAGGGAGCTCCTACAATGAGCAGTTCTTC

d_call: TRBD1
j_call: TRBJ2-5
v_call: TRBV20-1
clone_size: .
cdr3_aa: CSARDLGTGQETQYF
cdr3_nt: TGCAGTGCTAGAGACCTCGGGACAGGGCAAGAGACCCAGTACTTC

d_call: .
j_call: TRBJ2-2
v_call: TRBV28
clone_size: few
cdr3_aa: CASSPHLRTGELFF
cdr3_nt: TGTGCCAGCAGTCCACACCTTCGGACCGGGGAGCTGTTTTTT

d_call: .
j_call: TRBJ2-5
v_call: TRBV5-1
clone_size: many
cdr3_aa: CASSLSRAGEETQYF
cdr3_nt: TGCGCCAGCAGCTTATCCAGGGCTGGGGAAGAGACCCAGTACTTC

d_call: TRBD2
j_call: TRBJ2-1
v_call: TRBV6-4
clone_size: .
cdr3_aa: CASRRTSLSYNEQFF
cdr3_nt: TGTGCCAGCAGGAGGACTAGCCTAAGCTACAATGAGCAGTTCTTC

d_call: .
j_call: TRBJ1-1
v_call: TRBV10-3
clone_size: many
cdr3_aa: CAASLEKHSEAFF
cdr3_nt: TGTGCCGCGTCCCTGGAGAAGCATAGTGAAGCTTTCTTT

d_call: .
j_call: TRBJ2-5
v_call: TRBV11-2
clone_size: .
cdr3_aa: CASSSQPAETQYF
cdr3_nt: TGTGCCAGCAGCTCTCAGCCTGCGGAGACCCAGTACTTC

d_call: TRBD2
j_call: TRBJ2-1
v_call: TRBV15
clone_size: .
cdr3_aa: CATTPAGTSPGDEQFF
cdr3_nt: TGTGCCACCACCCCTGCCGGGACTAGCCCCGGGGATGAGCAGTTCTTC

d_call: .
j_call: TRBJ2-2
v_call: TRBV12-3/TRBV12-4
clone_size: .
cdr3_aa: CASSSYGSTGELFF
cdr3_nt: TGTGCCAGCAGTTCGTACGGGTCCACCGGGGAGCTGTTTTTT

d_call: .
j_call: TRBJ1-3
v_call: TRBV6-1
clone_size: few
cdr3_aa: CASGRTAFSGNTIYF
cdr3_nt: TGTGCCAGCGGCCGGACGGCATTCTCTGGAAACACCATATATTTT

d_call: .
j_call: TRBJ1-1
v_call: TRBV11-2
clone_size: .
cdr3_aa: CASSFIGVGGAMNTEAFF
cdr3_nt: TGTGCCAGCAGCTTCATAGGGGTTGGGGGGGCCATGAACACTGAAGCTTTCTTT

d_call: .
j_call: TRBJ2-3
v_call: TRBV20-1
clone_size: .
cdr3_aa: CSAETTDTQYF
cdr3_nt: TGCAGTGCTGAAACGACAGATACGCAGTATTTT

d_call: TRBD1
j_call: TRBJ1-2
v_call: TRBV10-3
clone_size: .
cdr3_aa: CAITRDSQGGYGYTF
cdr3_nt: TGTGCCATCACCAGGGACAGCCAAGGCGGCTATGGCTACACCTTC

d_call: .
j_call: TRBJ1-2
v_call: TRBV14
clone_size: .
cdr3_aa: CASSQNGLAGYGYTF
cdr3_nt: TGTGCCAGCAGCCAAAATGGACTAGCGGGATATGGCTACACCTTC

d_call: .
j_call: TRBJ1-1
v_call: TRBV5-1
clone_size: .
cdr3_aa: CASSEGLERTEAFF
cdr3_nt: TGCGCCAGCAGCGAGGGGCTCGAGCGTACTGAAGCTTTCTTT

d_call: TRBD1
j_call: TRBJ1-6
v_call: TRBV5-1
clone_size: few
cdr3_aa: CASSYDRGNSPLHF
cdr3_nt: TGCGCCAGCAGCTACGACAGGGGAAATTCACCCCTCCACTTT

d_call: .
j_call: TRBJ2-5
v_call: TRBV6-1
clone_size: .
cdr3_aa: CASSTGRNQETQYF
cdr3_nt: TGTGCCAGCAGTACGGGACGGAACCAAGAGACCCAGTACTTC

d_call: .
j_call: TRBJ2-3
v_call: TRBV6-5
clone_size: few
cdr3_aa: CASSYSWEEPTDTQYF
cdr3_nt: TGTGCCAGCAGTTACTCGTGGGAGGAACCCACAGATACGCAGTATTTT

d_call: .
j_call: TRBJ2-1
v_call: TRBV4-3
clone_size: many
cdr3_aa: CASSQEGSMGSYNEQFF
cdr3_nt: TGCGCCAGCAGCCAAGAGGGGAGCATGGGCTCCTACAATGAGCAGTTCTTC

d_call: .
j_call: TRBJ2-3
v_call: TRBV12-3/TRBV12-4
clone_size: few
cdr3_aa: CASSLRRQSADTQYF
cdr3_nt: TGTGCCAGCAGTTTAAGACGGCAGAGCGCAGATACGCAGTATTTT

d_call: TRBD1
j_call: TRBJ2-1
v_call: TRBV5-1
clone_size: few
cdr3_aa: CASSADRGEQFF
cdr3_nt: TGCGCCAGCAGCGCGGACAGGGGCGAGCAGTTCTTC

d_call: .
j_call: TRBJ2-7
v_call: TRBV28
clone_size: few
cdr3_aa: CASSVPYPRQGSYEQYF
cdr3_nt: TGTGCCAGCAGTGTGCCCTATCCCCGACAAGGTTCCTACGAGCAGTACTTC

d_call: .
j_call: TRBJ1-5
v_call: TRBV30
clone_size: few
cdr3_aa: CAWRSGVGNQPQHF
cdr3_nt: TGTGCCTGGAGAAGTGGGGTAGGCAATCAGCCCCAGCATTTT

d_call: TRBD2
j_call: TRBJ2-3
v_call: TRBV15
clone_size: few
cdr3_aa: CATSSRDYTDTQYF
cdr3_nt: TGTGCCACCAGCAGCCGGGACTACACAGATACGCAGTATTTT

d_call: TRBD1
j_call: TRBJ2-3
v_call: TRBV25-1
clone_size: .
cdr3_aa: CASSGTGQGRMYTQYF
cdr3_nt: TGTGCCAGCAGCGGGACGGGACAGGGTCGCATGTATACGCAGTATTTT

d_call: .
j_call: TRBJ2-7
v_call: TRBV6-1
clone_size: few
cdr3_aa: CASSETIGGEQYF
cdr3_nt: TGTGCCAGCAGTGAGACTATTGGCGGCGAGCAGTACTTC

d_call: .
j_call: TRBJ1-4
v_call: TRBV19
clone_size: .
cdr3_aa: CASRRPGRSNEKLFF
cdr3_nt: TGTGCCAGTAGACGGCCGGGACGTTCGAATGAAAAACTGTTTTTT

d_call: .
j_call: TRBJ2-5
v_call: TRBV20-1
clone_size: many
cdr3_aa: CSANMARAQETQYF
cdr3_nt: TGCAGTGCCAACATGGCGCGGGCCCAAGAGACCCAGTACTTC

d_call: TRBD1
j_call: TRBJ2-5
v_call: TRBV15
clone_size: few
cdr3_aa: CATSRLTGGVETQYF
cdr3_nt: TGTGCCACCAGCAGACTAACAGGGGGCGTAGAGACCCAGTACTTC

d_call: TRBD2
j_call: TRBJ2-1
v_call: TRBV20-1
clone_size: .
cdr3_aa: CSASWREVQFF
cdr3_nt: TGCAGTGCTAGCTGGCGGGAGGTGCAGTTCTTC

d_call: .
j_call: TRBJ1-5
v_call: TRBV7-2
clone_size: few
cdr3_aa: CASSLASGGNGQPQHF
cdr3_nt: TGTGCCAGCAGCTTAGCTAGTGGGGGGAATGGTCAGCCCCAGCATTTT

d_call: .
j_call: TRBJ2-6
v_call: TRBV11-2
clone_size: .
cdr3_aa: CASSLWGQGGLAGSGANVLTF
cdr3_nt: TGTGCCAGCAGCTTATGGGGACAGGGGGGACTAGCGGGCTCTGGGGCCAACGTCCTGACTTTC

d_call: TRBD1
j_call: TRBJ1-2
v_call: TRBV7-8
clone_size: few
cdr3_aa: CASSSTRTGGRGYTF
cdr3_nt: TGTGCCAGCAGCTCCACCCGAACAGGGGGACGCGGCTACACCTTC

d_call: TRBD2
j_call: TRBJ2-3
v_call: TRBV7-9
clone_size: few
cdr3_aa: CASSVTSGQTDTQYF
cdr3_nt: TGTGCCAGCAGCGTAACTAGCGGGCAGACAGATACGCAGTATTTT

d_call: .
j_call: TRBJ1-5
v_call: TRBV7-8
clone_size: few
cdr3_aa: CASSLWGYSNQPQHF
cdr3_nt: TGTGCCAGCAGCTTATGGGGGTATAGCAATCAGCCCCAGCATTTT

d_call: .
j_call: TRBJ2-6
v_call: TRBV10-3
clone_size: .
cdr3_aa: CAISKGVSGANVLTF
cdr3_nt: TGTGCCATCAGCAAGGGGGTCTCTGGGGCCAACGTCCTGACTTTC

d_call: .
j_call: TRBJ1-5
v_call: TRBV12-3/TRBV12-4
clone_size: .
cdr3_aa: CASSRNTALSNQPQHF
cdr3_nt: TGTGCCAGCAGTCGGAATACAGCCCTCAGCAATCAGCCCCAGCATTTT

d_call: TRBD2
j_call: TRBJ2-3
v_call: TRBV6-1
clone_size: .
cdr3_aa: CASQTGGLTRTDTQYF
cdr3_nt: TGTGCCAGCCAGACGGGAGGGCTGACTAGGACAGATACGCAGTATTTT

d_call: TRBD2
j_call: TRBJ2-1
v_call: TRBV20-1
clone_size: .
cdr3_aa: CSVQTSGTYNEQFF
cdr3_nt: TGCAGTGTTCAGACTAGCGGCACCTACAATGAGCAGTTCTTC

d_call: .
j_call: TRBJ2-3
v_call: TRBV29-1
clone_size: .
cdr3_aa: CSAATAGLGDTQYF
cdr3_nt: TGCAGCGCAGCCACAGCCGGCCTGGGAGATACGCAGTATTTT